The rows below give T cell receptor beta chains drawn from one sample of a study of blood T cell repertoires in COVID-19. Method: immunoSEQ multiplex PCR; TCRdb's copy keeps in-frame clones and lacks some. The profile covers 110,000 to 150,000 clones, with 84% appearing a single time and approximately 6.6% taken by the ten largest. Sequenced material: peripheral blood. These receptors were collected from a human donor in a cohort sampled during active COVID-19. Both conserved end residues are part of each CDR3. A D gene is named only where the DNA matches it firmly.

length | D | J | V | DNA | CDR3
14 | - | TRBJ1-1 | TRBV11-2 | TGTGCCAGCAGTGCCGGCAGGGTGAACACTGAAGCTTTCTTT | CASSAGRVNTEAFF
17 | TRBD2 | TRBJ2-3 | TRBV6-6 | TGTGCCAGCAGTCGATGGACTAGCGGGGGCGGGACAGATACGCAGTATTTT | CASSRWTSGGGTDTQYF
13 | - | TRBJ1-1 | TRBV5-1 | TGCGCCAGCAGCCCACCGGACAGCGTTGAAGCTTTCTTT | CASSPPDSVEAFF
14 | - | TRBJ2-5 | TRBV9 | TGTGCCAGCAGCGTAGATGCGGGGAGAGAGACCCAGTACTTC | CASSVDAGRETQYF
18 | TRBD1 | TRBJ2-5 | TRBV7-8 | TGTGCCAGCAGCTTAGCGGGGACAGGGGTTCGGTACCAAGAGACCCAGTACTTC | CASSLAGTGVRYQETQYF
17 | TRBD2 | TRBJ2-1 | TRBV5-5 | TGTGCCAGCAGCTCCCTCCAGGGTGCGGGGGGGTACAATGAGCAGTTCTTC | CASSSLQGAGGYNEQFF
15 | TRBD1 | TRBJ2-7 | TRBV4-1 | TGCGCCAGCAGCCACCCGACAGGGTCCCTGAACGAGCAGTACTTC | CASSHPTGSLNEQYF
13 | - | TRBJ2-5 | TRBV7-3 | TGTGCCAGCAGCTTGTCAGTCGAAGAGACCCAGTACTTC | CASSLSVEETQYF
14 | - | TRBJ1-1 | TRBV11-3 | TGTGCCAGCAGCAAAGGGCAGGGTTCGACTGAAGCTTTCTTT | CASSKGQGSTEAFF
15 | TRBD1 | TRBJ2-7 | TRBV28 | TGTGCCAGCAGTTTCCCTAAGGGACAGACCTACGAGCAGTACTTC | CASSFPKGQTYEQYF
13 | - | TRBJ2-3 | TRBV5-1 | TGCGCCAGCAGCAGGGAGGGCACAGATACGCAGTATTTT | CASSREGTDTQYF
15 | TRBD2 | TRBJ2-3 | TRBV18 | TGTGCCAGCTCACCACTCCAGCGGGGATTAGATACGCAGTATTTT | CASSPLQRGLDTQYF
13 | - | TRBJ2-3 | TRBV19 | TGTGCCAGTAGTGTCGAATCAGGGATCCCGCAGTATTTT | CASSVESGIPQYF